This T cell receptor (beta chain) was observed in a study of blood T cells in healthy people across ages. Overall study results and limits: Across samples, TCR beta diversity tracked strongly with naive T cell percentage. Versus aged donors, long-lived donors had higher diversity and more naive CD4+ cells. Bulk PBMC profiling left naive and antigen-experienced comparisons inconclusive.

The CDR3 is made up of 14 amino acids. Comments on this clonotype: The antigen is unknown. An end of the junction does not agree with germline; a read error may underlie this.

A J-beta primer mix and a sample-barcoded 5' primer were used in a second PCR of about 6 to 12 cycles. Each of the cDNA molecules was tagged by a template-switch adaptor with 12 random nucleotides. A single record per CDR3 protein comes from TCRdb applying MiXCR to the 5' RACE reads. The table has hundreds of thousands of distinct CDR3 sequences, roughly 20% seen once. Sample: blood. The clonotype originates from a man between 65 and 85 years old in good health. V is TRBV12-3 or TRBV12-4 and J is TRBJ2-1, with D hard to call. As DNA, the CDR3 is TGTGCCAGCAATTTACCCACATCCTACAATGAGCAGTTCTTC. It is translated as CASNLPTSYNEQFF.